This record concerns one T cell receptor (beta chain) sequence. Its antigen is currently unknown. PCR involved 60 Vbeta and 13 Jbeta primers. Profiling relied on immunoSEQ multiplex PCR, and the TCRdb table lists in-frame clones only, not all of them. The table shows about 190,000 clones, with 65% to 80% occurring only once. The sample originates from a study of cytomegalovirus exposure and HLA in healthy donors. General study points: Equally common other TCR beta chains were less clonally expanded than HLA-associated ones, a later analysis found. Later on, a genetic analysis was performed. It linked a missense variant in DCLRE1C with V- and J-gene trimming of TCR beta. It was reported that the classifier diagnosed cytomegalovirus status with high specificity and sensitivity in both the original and validation cohorts. While the bulk of TCR sequences proved rare, some public TCRs turned up in many donors.

Trimming cost V 5 bases and J 4 bases, with 17 bases left between them. There are 15 residues in the CDR3. Germline V lookup: CDR1 MNHEY, CDR2 SVGAGI. This TCR was recovered from a woman aged 40 to 55 in good health and CMV-seronegative. The sample was PBMCs. The chain is built from TRBV6-5 and TRBJ1-1, with D possibly matching TRBD1 (5 bases). CDR3 region: CASSTHQGYGTEAFF. The CDR3 nucleotides are TGTGCCAGCAGTACCCACCAGGGTTACGGCACTGAAGCTTTCTTT.